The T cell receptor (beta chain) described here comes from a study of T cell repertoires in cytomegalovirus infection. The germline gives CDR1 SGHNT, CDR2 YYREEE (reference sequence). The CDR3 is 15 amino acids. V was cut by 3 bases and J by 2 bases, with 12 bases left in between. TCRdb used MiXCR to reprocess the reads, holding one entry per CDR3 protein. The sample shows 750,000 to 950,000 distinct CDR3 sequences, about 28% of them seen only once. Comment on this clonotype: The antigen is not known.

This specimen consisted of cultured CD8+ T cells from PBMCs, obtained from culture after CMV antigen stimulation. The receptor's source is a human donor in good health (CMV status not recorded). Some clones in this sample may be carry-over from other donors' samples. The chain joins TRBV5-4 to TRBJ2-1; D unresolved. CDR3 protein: CASSSRWEAYNEQFF. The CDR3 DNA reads TGTGCCAGCAGCTCACGGTGGGAAGCCTACAATGAGCAGTTCTTC. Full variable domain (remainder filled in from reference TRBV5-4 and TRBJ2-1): ETGVTQSPTHLIKTRGQQVTLRCSSQSGHNTVSWYQQALGQGPQFIFQYYREEENGRGNFPPRFSGLQFPNYSSELNVNALELDDSALYLCASSSRWEAYNEQFFGPGTRLTVL.